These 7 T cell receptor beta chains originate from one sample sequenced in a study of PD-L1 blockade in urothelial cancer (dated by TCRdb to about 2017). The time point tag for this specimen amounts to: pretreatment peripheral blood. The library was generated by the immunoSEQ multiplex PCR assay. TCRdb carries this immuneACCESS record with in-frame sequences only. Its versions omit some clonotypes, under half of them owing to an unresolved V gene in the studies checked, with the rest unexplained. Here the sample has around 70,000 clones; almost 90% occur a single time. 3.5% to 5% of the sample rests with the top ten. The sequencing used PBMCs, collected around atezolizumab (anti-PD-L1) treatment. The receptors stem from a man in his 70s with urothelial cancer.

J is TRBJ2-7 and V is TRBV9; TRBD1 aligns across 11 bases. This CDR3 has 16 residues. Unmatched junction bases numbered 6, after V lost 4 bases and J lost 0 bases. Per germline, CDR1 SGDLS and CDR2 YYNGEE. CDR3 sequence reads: CASSLRDRGSSYEQYF. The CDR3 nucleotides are TGTGCCAGCAGCTTACGGGACAGGGGGAGCTCCTACGAGCAGTACTTC.

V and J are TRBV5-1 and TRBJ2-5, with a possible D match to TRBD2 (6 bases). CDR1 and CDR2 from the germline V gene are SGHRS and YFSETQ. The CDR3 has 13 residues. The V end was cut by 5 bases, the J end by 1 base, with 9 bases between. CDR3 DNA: TGCGCCAGCAGAACTAGCCCCCAAGAGACCCAGTACTTC. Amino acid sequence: CASRTSPQETQYF.

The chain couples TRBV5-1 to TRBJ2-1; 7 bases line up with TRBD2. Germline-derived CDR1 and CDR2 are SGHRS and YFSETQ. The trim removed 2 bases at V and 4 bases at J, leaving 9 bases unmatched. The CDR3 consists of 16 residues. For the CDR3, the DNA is TGCGCCAGCAGCTTTTCCGGGACTACCTCTTACAATGAGCAGTTCTTC. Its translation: CASSFSGTTSYNEQFF.

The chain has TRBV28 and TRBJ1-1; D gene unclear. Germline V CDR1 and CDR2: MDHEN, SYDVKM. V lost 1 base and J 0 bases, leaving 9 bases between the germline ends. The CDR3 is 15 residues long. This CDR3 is CASSLSSGLNTEAFF. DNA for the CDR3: TGTGCCAGCAGTTTATCATCAGGCCTGAACACTGAAGCTTTCTTT.

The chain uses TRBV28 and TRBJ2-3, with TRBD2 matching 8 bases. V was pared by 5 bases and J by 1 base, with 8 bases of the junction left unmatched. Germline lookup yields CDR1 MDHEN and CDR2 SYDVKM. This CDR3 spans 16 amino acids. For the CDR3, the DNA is TGTGCCAGCAGTACCAAAGCGGGAGCGGGCACAGATACGCAGTATTTT. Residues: CASSTKAGAGTDTQYF.

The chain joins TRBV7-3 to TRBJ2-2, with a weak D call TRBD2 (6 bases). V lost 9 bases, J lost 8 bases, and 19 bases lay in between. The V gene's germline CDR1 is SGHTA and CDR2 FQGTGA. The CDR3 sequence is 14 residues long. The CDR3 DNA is TGTGCCAGTCGACAAAGCGGGCCATCAGGGGAGCTGTTTTTT. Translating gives CASRQSGPSGELFF.

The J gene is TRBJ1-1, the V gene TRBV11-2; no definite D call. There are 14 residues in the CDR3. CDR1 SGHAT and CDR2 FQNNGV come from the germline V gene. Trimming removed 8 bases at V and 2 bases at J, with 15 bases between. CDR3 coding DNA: TGTGCCAGCGCCTTGGCGGACTCCAACACTGAAGCTTTCTTT. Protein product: CASALADSNTEAFF.